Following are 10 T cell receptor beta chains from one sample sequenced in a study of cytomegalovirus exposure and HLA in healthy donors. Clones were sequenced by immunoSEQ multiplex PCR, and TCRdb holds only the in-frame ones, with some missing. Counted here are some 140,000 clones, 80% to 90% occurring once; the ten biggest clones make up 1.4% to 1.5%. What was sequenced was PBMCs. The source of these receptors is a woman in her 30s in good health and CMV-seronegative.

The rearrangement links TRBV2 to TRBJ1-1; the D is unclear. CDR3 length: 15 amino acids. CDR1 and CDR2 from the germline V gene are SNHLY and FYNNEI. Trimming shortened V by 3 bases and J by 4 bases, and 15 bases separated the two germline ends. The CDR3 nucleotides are TGTGCCAGCAGTGACGGGAGACTGCGCGGCACTGAAGCTTTCTTT. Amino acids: CASSDGRLRGTEAFF.

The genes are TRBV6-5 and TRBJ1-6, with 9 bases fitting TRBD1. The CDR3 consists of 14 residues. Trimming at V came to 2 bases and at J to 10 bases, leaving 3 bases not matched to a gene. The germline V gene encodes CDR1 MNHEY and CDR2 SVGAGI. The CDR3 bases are TGTGCCAGCAGTTACCCCGACAGGGGGTCACCCCTCCACTTT. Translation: CASSYPDRGSPLHF.

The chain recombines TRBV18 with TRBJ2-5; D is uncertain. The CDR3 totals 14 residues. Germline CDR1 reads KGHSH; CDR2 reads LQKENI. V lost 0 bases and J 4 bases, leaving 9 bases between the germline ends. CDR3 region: CASSPPAQSETQYF. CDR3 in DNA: TGTGCCAGCTCACCACCTGCACAATCAGAGACCCAGTACTTC.

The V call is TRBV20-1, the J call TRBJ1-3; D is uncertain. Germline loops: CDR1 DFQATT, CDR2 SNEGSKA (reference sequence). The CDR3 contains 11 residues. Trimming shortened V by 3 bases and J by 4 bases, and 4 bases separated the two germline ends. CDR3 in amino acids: CSASVGNTIYF. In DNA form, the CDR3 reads TGCAGTGCTAGCGTAGGAAACACCATATATTTT.

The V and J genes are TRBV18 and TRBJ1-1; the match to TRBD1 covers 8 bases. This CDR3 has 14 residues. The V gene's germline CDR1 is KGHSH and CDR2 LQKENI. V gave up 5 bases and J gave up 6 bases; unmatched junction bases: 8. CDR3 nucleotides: TGTGCCAGCTCATCCCAACTACAGGGGGCTGAAGCTTTCTTT. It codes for CASSSQLQGAEAFF.

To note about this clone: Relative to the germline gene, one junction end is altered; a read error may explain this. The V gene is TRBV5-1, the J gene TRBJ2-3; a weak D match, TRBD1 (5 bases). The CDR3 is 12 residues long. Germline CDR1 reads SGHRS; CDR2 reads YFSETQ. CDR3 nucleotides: TGCGCCAGCAGCTCGACCGCCGAGACAGAAAGTTTT. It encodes CASSSTAETESF.

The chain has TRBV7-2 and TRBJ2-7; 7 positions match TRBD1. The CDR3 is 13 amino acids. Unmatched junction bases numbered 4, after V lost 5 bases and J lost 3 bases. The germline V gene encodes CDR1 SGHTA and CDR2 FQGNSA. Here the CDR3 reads CASSTNRGYEQYF. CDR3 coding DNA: TGTGCCAGCAGCACCAACAGGGGCTACGAGCAGTACTTC.

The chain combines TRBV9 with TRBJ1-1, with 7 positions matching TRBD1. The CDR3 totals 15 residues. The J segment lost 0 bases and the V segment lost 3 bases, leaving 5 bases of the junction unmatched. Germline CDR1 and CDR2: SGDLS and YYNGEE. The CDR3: CASSADRVLNTEAFF. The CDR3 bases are TGTGCCAGCAGCGCCGACAGGGTCTTGAACACTGAAGCTTTCTTT.

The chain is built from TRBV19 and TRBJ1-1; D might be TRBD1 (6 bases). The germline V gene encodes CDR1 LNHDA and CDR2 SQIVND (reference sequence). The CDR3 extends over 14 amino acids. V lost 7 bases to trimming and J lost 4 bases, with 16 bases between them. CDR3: CASTEDRFRTEAFF. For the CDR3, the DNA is TGTGCCAGTACCGAAGACAGGTTCCGCACTGAAGCTTTCTTT.

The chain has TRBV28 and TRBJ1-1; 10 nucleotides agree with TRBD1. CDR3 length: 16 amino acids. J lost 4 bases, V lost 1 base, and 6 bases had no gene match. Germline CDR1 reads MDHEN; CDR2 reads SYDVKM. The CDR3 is CASSLSATGGGTEAFF. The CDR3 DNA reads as TGTGCCAGCAGTTTATCCGCGACAGGGGGCGGCACTGAAGCTTTCTTT. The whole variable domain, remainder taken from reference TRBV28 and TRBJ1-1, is DVKVTQSSRYLVKRTGEKVFLECVQDMDHENMFWYRQDPGLGLRLIYFSYDVKMKEKGDIPEGYSVSREKKERFSLILESASTNQTSMYLCASSLSATGGGTEAFFGQGTRLTVV.